This TCR beta chain was obtained from a study of blood T cells in healthy people across ages (dated by TCRdb to between 2015 and 2017). In terms of the full investigation: In model experiments, roughly one uniquely barcoded TCR beta cDNA molecule per two T cells was captured by template switching. The donors were divided into four age groups: young (average 16 years), middle-aged (about 39), aged (roughly 60) and long-lived (82). To avoid experimental bias, donors of different ages were spread randomly across the sequencing lanes. For two donors (one aged 18 to 29 and one aged 80 or older), the study analyzed two additional independent replicas of 1 million unique cDNA reads from the same blood draw. To track age-related changes in TCR beta repertoire diversity, the study relied on deep sequencing normalized with unique cDNA molecular identifiers.

Overall study outcomes, separate from this receptor: Compared with the aged group, more naive CD4+ T cells, fewer expanded clones and increased TCR diversity were shown by the long-lived group, suggesting age selection. Because profiling used bulk unsorted PBMCs, naive and antigen-experienced compartments could not be compared conclusively. Observed TCR beta diversity per million T cells fell roughly linearly with age, and a significant reduction was already apparent by age roughly 40. Estimates of total diversity based on one million sequenced T cells were regarded as lower bounds and as underestimates. There was a strong correlation between observed TCR beta diversity and the percentage of naive T cells measured by flow cytometry. Donor CMV infection status was unknown, potentially confounding age-related changes in expanded clonotypes.

Donors were approximately 42 systemically healthy Caucasian individuals from Russia aged about 6 to 100 years. Each donor gave ten milliliters of peripheral blood, collected into EDTA-treated Vacutainer tubes. Ficoll-Paque density-gradient centrifugation was used to isolate PBMCs, with at least 6 million per sample. Total RNA, at least 6 micrograms per sample, was extracted from PBMCs with Trizol reagent. For every donor, flow cytometry on a PBMC aliquot measured the percentage of naive CD45RAhigh/CD27high T cells. Library creation used 5' RACE. These reads were obtained on an Illumina HiSeq 2500. The second PCR ran for roughly 6 to 11 cycles and used a J-beta primer mix along with a sample-barcoded 5' primer. Each TCR beta cDNA molecule received a unique molecular identifier from a template-switch 5' adaptor carrying 12 random nucleotides. Each sample yielded at least 3 million CDR3-containing paired-end reads. All of the RNA was converted into first-strand cDNA using the Mint cDNA synthesis kit, with a TRBC-specific oligonucleotide serving as the primer. Following uracil-DNA glycosylase treatment, all cDNA underwent a first 18-cycle PCR with the universal primers M1SS and BC2_uni_R. The authors' analysis ran thus. For normalization, 1 million high-quality reads, each with a distinct molecular identifier, were randomly selected from each sample. Instead of being binned into consensus sequences, reads with shared molecular identifiers were discarded. MiTCR, with a Q25 quality threshold and the strictest error-elimination algorithm, was used for CDR3 identification, clonotype clustering and error correction. A nonparametric unseen species model with Euler transformation was used to estimate a lower bound on total TCR beta diversity. In-frame beta chains were kept once TCRdb had trimmed the public reads at Q25 with fastp and called clones with MiXCR. Entries that share a CDR3 protein sequence are merged under the most common genes and DNA. The V and J calls were not made by the authors but by TCRdb's processing. The sample has around 1,000,000 distinct CDR3 sequences on record, roughly two fifths of them singletons. The top ten clones comprise around 13% of the sample.

A note on this clonotype: The clone's antigen remains unknown. Base qualities were left out, and no much larger clone turns up one base away.

From its cysteine to its phenylalanine, the CDR3 spans 14 amino acids. The kept DNA is CDR3 alone, 42 bases in frame from the first base. V lost 5 bases and J lost 5 bases; the stretch between them is 13 bases long. The germline V gene (reference sequence) supplies CDR1 MNHEY and CDR2 SMNVEV. The rearrangement combines TRBV27 with TRBJ2-1; perhaps TRBD1 is the D gene, with 5 bases matching. This receptor was identified in a man aged 18 to 29 in good health. Sequencing was performed on blood. The CDR3 reads as follows: CASSPSDSNNEQFF. At the DNA level, the sequence is TGTGCCAGCAGTCCCTCAGACAGTAACAATGAGCAGTTCTTC.